This entry is about one TCR beta chain. TCRdb's copy holds only in-frame clones and misses some; the assay was immunoSEQ multiplex PCR. The sample holds roughly 230,000 clones, 90% seen once. This sample was included in a study of blood T cell repertoires in COVID-19. The specimen was peripheral blood. The TCR originated in a woman aged 60 to 75 with COVID-19, enrolled during active disease.

CDR3 sequence (DNA): TGCGCCAGCAGCCAGGGACAGGGGCCGCAGTATTTT. Its translation: CASSQGQGPQYF. The chain has TRBV5-1 and TRBJ2-3, with 10 nucleotides matching TRBD1. The germline V gene encodes CDR1 SGHRS and CDR2 YFSETQ. There are 12 residues in the CDR3. V dropped 4 bases and J dropped 10; count of bases not matched to a gene: 3.